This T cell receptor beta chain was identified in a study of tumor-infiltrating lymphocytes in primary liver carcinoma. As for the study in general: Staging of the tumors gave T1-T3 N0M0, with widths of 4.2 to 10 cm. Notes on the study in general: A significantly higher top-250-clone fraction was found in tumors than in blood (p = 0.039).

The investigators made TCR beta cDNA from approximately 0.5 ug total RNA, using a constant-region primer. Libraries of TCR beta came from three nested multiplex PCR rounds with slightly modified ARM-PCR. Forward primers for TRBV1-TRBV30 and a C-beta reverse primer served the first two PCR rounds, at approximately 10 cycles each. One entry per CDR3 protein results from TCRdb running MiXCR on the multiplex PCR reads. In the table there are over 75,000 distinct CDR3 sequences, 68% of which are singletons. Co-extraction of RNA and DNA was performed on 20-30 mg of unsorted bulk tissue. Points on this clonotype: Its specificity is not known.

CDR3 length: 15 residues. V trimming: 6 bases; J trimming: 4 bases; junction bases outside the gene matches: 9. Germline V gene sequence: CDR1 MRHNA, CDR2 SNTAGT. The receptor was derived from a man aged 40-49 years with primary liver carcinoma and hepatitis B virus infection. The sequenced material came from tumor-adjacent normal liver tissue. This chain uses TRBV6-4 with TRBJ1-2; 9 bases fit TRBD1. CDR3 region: CASRPTGGASYGYTF. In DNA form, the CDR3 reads TGTGCCAGCAGACCCACAGGGGGCGCGAGCTATGGCTACACCTTC.